These 8 T cell receptor beta chains came from one sample sequenced in a study of blood T cell repertoires in COVID-19. Produced via immunoSEQ multiplex PCR; TCRdb's table is partial and in-frame only. This table has 200,000 to 250,000 clones, about 86% appearing once. Sample: PBMCs or T cells enriched from blood (not recorded which). These receptors originate from a woman between 50 and 59 years old in a cohort exposed to, infected with or recovered from COVID-19 (not recorded which).

The V call is TRBV4-1, the J call TRBJ1-1, with D possibly matching TRBD1 (6 bases). V was cut by 2 bases and J by 0 bases, with 13 bases left in between. CDR3 size: 16 residues. CDR1 is MGHRA and CDR2 is YSYEKL in the germline V gene. This CDR3 is CASSQKDRPMNTEAFF. As DNA, the CDR3 is TGCGCCAGCAGCCAAAAGGACAGACCCATGAACACTGAAGCTTTCTTT.

The V and J genes are TRBV28 and TRBJ1-1; 9 bases agree with TRBD1. Trimming cost V 10 bases and J 7 bases; bases outside gene matches: 13. Germline CDR1 reads MDHEN; CDR2 reads SYDVKM. CDR3 size: 14 residues. CDR3 DNA sequence: TGTGCCACCTTACGGAGGACAGGGGTCTTTGAAGCTTTCTTT. It translates to CATLRRTGVFEAFF.

This chain uses TRBV7-3 with TRBJ2-2, with TRBD2 identical over 10 bases. After removal of 2 bases from V and 5 bases from J, the junction contained 8 bases not matched to a gene. This CDR3 is built from 17 residues. Per germline, CDR1 SGHTA and CDR2 FQGTGA. The CDR3 here is CASSLRTTSGETGELFF. For the CDR3, the DNA is TGTGCCAGCAGCTTACGTACCACTAGCGGGGAGACCGGGGAGCTGTTTTTT.

Here the CDR3 reads CASSRGIKETQYF. The CDR3 DNA follows: TGTGCCAGCAGCCGAGGGATCAAAGAGACCCAGTACTTC. V is TRBV5-4 and J is TRBJ2-5; possibly TRBD2 for D (5 bases). The CDR3 is 13 amino acids. V lost 4 bases and J 3 bases, leaving 10 bases between the germline ends. Germline V gene sequence: CDR1 SGHNT, CDR2 YYREEE (reference sequence).

The rearrangement uses TRBV9 and TRBJ1-1; D gene uncertain. Per the germline V gene, CDR1 is SGDLS and CDR2 is YYNGEE. The CDR3 consists of 13 residues. Trimming stripped 0 bases from V and 12 bases from J, with 15 bases between. CDR3 region: CASSVAMAGRSFF. The DNA for the CDR3 is TGTGCCAGCAGCGTAGCTATGGCGGGTCGGTCTTTCTTT.

The chain links TRBV7-9 to TRBJ1-6, with D possibly being TRBD1 (5 bases). The germline V and J ends were trimmed by 4 bases and 0 bases, with 16 bases remaining between them. The CDR3 is 18 amino acids. Germline CDR1 and CDR2: SEHNR and FQNEAQ (reference sequence). CDR3 in amino acids: CASSSRGGGSSYNSPLHF. The CDR3 region has the DNA TGTGCCAGCAGCTCTCGCGGGGGGGGGAGCTCCTATAATTCACCCCTCCACTTT.

The chain combines TRBV14 with TRBJ2-7, with 8 bases matching TRBD1. V lost 6 bases to trimming and J lost 4 bases; unmatched junction nucleotides: 11. CDR3 length equals 15 residues. CDR1 and CDR2 (germline): SGHDN, FVKESK. The CDR3 reads CASSPGGAFGYEQYF. CDR3 in DNA: TGTGCCAGCAGTCCAGGGGGCGCTTTCGGGTACGAGCAGTACTTC.

V usage is TRBV4-2 and J usage is TRBJ2-1; 10 bases are shared with TRBD2. Unmatched junction bases numbered 3, after V lost 1 base and J lost 6 bases. The CDR3 contains 15 residues. Germline assignment: CDR1 LGHNA and CDR2 YNFKEQ. The CDR3 is CASSQVLAGVNEQFF. The CDR3 DNA reads as TGTGCCAGCAGCCAAGTCCTAGCGGGGGTCAATGAGCAGTTCTTC.